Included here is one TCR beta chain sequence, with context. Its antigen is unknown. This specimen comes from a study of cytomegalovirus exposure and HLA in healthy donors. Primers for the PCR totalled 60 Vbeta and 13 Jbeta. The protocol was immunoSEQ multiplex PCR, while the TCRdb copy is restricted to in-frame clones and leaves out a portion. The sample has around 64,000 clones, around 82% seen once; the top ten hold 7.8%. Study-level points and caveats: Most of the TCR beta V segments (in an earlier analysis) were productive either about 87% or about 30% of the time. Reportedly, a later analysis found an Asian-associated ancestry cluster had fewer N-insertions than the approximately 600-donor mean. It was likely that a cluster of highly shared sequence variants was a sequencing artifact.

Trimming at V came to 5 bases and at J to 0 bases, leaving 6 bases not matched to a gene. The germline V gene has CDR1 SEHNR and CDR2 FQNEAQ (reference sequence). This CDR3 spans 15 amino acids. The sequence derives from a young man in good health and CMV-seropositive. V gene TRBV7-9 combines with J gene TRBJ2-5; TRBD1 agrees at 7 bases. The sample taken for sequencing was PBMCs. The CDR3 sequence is CASSPRDRNQETQYF. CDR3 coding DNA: TGTGCCAGCAGCCCCCGGGACAGAAACCAAGAGACCCAGTACTTC.